These 2 T cell receptor beta chains were sequenced from one sample in a study of T cell repertoires in cytomegalovirus infection. In TCRdb, the reads were re-called with MiXCR into one record per CDR3 protein. The sample consists of approximately 500,000 distinct CDR3 sequences, 16% of them appearing once. Material: CD8+ T cells from PBMCs. These receptors originate from a human donor in good health (CMV status not recorded). Some clones in this sample may be carry-over from other donors' samples.

In this sample, this clonotype turned up a few times. This chain links TRBV5-1 with TRBJ2-7; TRBD1 matches 11 bases. This CDR3 comprises 15 residues. Per the germline V gene, CDR1 is SGHRS and CDR2 is YFSETQ. Trimming at V came to 1 base and at J to 6 bases, leaving 6 bases not matched to a gene. The CDR3 DNA follows: TGCGCCAGCAGCTTGCTTCCGGGACAGGGGGGCGAGCAGTACTTC. It is translated as CASSLLPGQGGEQYF.

A note on this clonotype: A single base separates this from a much larger clone, so it may be a read error. The chain has TRBV7-6 and TRBJ2-4, with a possible D match to TRBD2 (6 bases). The V end was cut by 5 bases, the J end by 1 base, with 15 bases between. Germline CDR1 is SGHVS and CDR2 is FNYEAQ. The CDR3 consists of 16 residues. The CDR3 region has the DNA TGTGCCAGCAGCCCCTCCGGGGGTGTCGCCAAAAACATTCAGTACTTC. This sequence encodes CASSPSGGVAKNIQYF.